The next 18 T cell receptor beta chains were all read from a single sample in a study of T cells in localized non-small cell lung cancer. Sequencing was performed with immunoSEQ multiplex PCR; in TCRdb, only in-frame clones are kept and a portion is missing. The sample contains approximately 31,000 clones, around four fifths of which appear only once. The sample was peripheral blood, taken before any cancer treatment. The source of these receptors is a male donor aged 60 or over with stage II squamous cell lung carcinoma.

The J gene is TRBJ2-7, the V gene TRBV5-4, with 7 positions matching TRBD1. V was pared by 4 bases and J by 3 bases, with 1 base of the junction left unmatched. The V gene's germline CDR1 is SGHNT and CDR2 YYREEE (reference sequence). This CDR3 spans 12 amino acids. The CDR3 protein is CASSDRDYEQYF. DNA of the CDR3: TGTGCCAGCAGCGACAGGGACTACGAGCAGTACTTC. Supplemented by reference TRBV5-4 and TRBJ2-7, the full variable domain reads ETGVTQSPTHLIKTRGQQVTLRCSSQSGHNTVSWYQQALGQGPQFIFQYYREEENGRGNFPPRFSGLQFPNYSSELNVNALELDDSALYLCASSDRDYEQYFGPGTRLTVT.

This clone appeared a single time. Within the sample, other DNA sequences also encode this same CDR3. J is TRBJ2-1 and V is TRBV5-6; D call uncertain. Trimming shortened V by 7 bases and J by 0 bases, and 11 bases separated the two germline ends. Germline CDR1 and CDR2: SGHDT and YYEEEE. The CDR3 covers 14 residues. The CDR3 reads CASSLSGSYNEQFF. CDR3 DNA sequence: TGTGCCAGCTCCCTATCGGGCTCCTACAATGAGCAGTTCTTC.

This clone was counted a single time. V is TRBV28 and J is TRBJ1-5, with TRBD1 matching 9 bases. Germline values: CDR1 MDHEN, CDR2 SYDVKM. This CDR3 comprises 15 residues. Trimming removed 4 bases from V and 3 bases from J; junction bases left unmatched: 4. The CDR3: CASSWGTGYNQPQHF. CDR3 DNA sequence: TGTGCCAGCAGTTGGGGGACAGGGTACAATCAGCCCCAGCATTTT.

The chain couples TRBV5-1 to TRBJ1-2; D call uncertain. This CDR3 spans 13 amino acids. Trimming took 4 bases from V and 4 from J, leaving 11 bases between them. Germline CDR1 is SGHRS and CDR2 is YFSETQ. The CDR3 DNA follows: TGCGCCAGCAGCCCGGACGCAAGCTATGGCTACACCTTC. As protein: CASSPDASYGYTF.

The gene calls are TRBV7-2 and TRBJ2-2; D might be TRBD2 (6 bases). The V end was cut by 3 bases, the J end by 1 base, with 12 bases between. Germline values: CDR1 SGHTA, CDR2 FQGNSA. This CDR3 region has 16 residues. DNA of the CDR3: TGTGCCAGCAGCTTGAGGTTGGGGGGGAACACCGGGGAGCTGTTTTTT. Its translation is CASSLRLGGNTGELFF.

This clone was seen once. This chain links TRBV2 with TRBJ2-2, with 12 bases aligning to TRBD1. Germline trimming cut 6 bases from V and 3 bases from J; bases unmatched to any gene: 8. Germline assignment: CDR1 SNHLY and CDR2 FYNNEI. This CDR3 spans 17 amino acids. In nucleotides, the CDR3 is TGTGCCAGCAGCCCCAGGGACAGGGGGCCATACACCGGGGAGCTGTTTTTT. Residues: CASSPRDRGPYTGELFF.

The chain has TRBV10-1 and TRBJ2-7, with 7 bases matching TRBD1. With 1 base clipped from V and 1 base from J, the junction kept 4 bases outside the gene matches. CDR3 length: 15 amino acids. In germline, CDR1 is WNHNN, CDR2 SYGVQD (reference sequence). As DNA, the CDR3 is TGCGCCAGCAGTGAGTTGGGACAGATATCCTACGAGCAGTACTTC. This codes for CASSELGQISYEQYF.

The rearrangement uses TRBV11-2 and TRBJ1-3; D perhaps matches TRBD1 (6 bases). V lost 5 bases, J lost 0 bases, and 14 bases lay in between. Germline values: CDR1 SGHAT, CDR2 FQNNGV. The CDR3 runs to 16 residues. The CDR3 coding sequence is TGTGCCAGCAGCGGAGGCAGGGGCCCCTCTGGAAACACCATATATTTT. Amino acid sequence: CASSGGRGPSGNTIYF.

The chain links TRBV19 to TRBJ2-7; 9 bases agree with TRBD1. Trimming cost V 3 bases and J 4 bases; bases outside gene matches: 10. The CDR3 runs 16 residues. Looked up from germline, CDR1 is LNHDA and CDR2 is SQIVND (reference sequence). CDR3 amino acids: CASSIAAGTGSYEQYF. CDR3 DNA sequence: TGTGCCAGTAGTATCGCCGCCGGGACAGGGTCATACGAGCAGTACTTC.

This chain connects TRBV18 to TRBJ2-4; D ambiguous. Germline CDR1 reads KGHSH; CDR2 reads LQKENI. The length of the CDR3 is 13 residues. Trimming cost V 2 bases and J 1 base, with 3 bases left between them. The CDR3 loop is CASSPVAKNIQYF. The CDR3 DNA is TGTGCCAGCTCACCAGTGGCCAAAAACATTCAGTACTTC.

This clone was recorded only once. Here the CDR3 DNA reads TGTGCCTTCTCTCGGGGACCCGAGGATACGCAGTATTTT. Its translation: CAFSRGPEDTQYF. The gene calls are TRBV2 and TRBJ2-3; D possibly matches TRBD1 or TRBD2 (5 bases each). This CDR3 region has 13 residues. Trimming took 11 bases from V and 6 from J, leaving 18 bases between them. Germline V lookup: CDR1 SNHLY, CDR2 FYNNEI.

The chain carries TRBV7-2 and TRBJ2-5; D perhaps matches TRBD2 (6 bases). Trimming removed 5 bases from V and 5 bases from J, with 18 bases in between. Germline assignment: CDR1 SGHTA and CDR2 FQGNSA. CDR3 length equals 15 residues. CDR3 loop: CASSTPSAGMETQYF. In DNA form, the CDR3 reads TGTGCCAGCAGCACCCCCTCGGCGGGGATGGAGACCCAGTACTTC.

The chain employs TRBV10-3 and TRBJ2-2; the match to TRBD1 covers 9 bases. The V segment lost 4 bases and the J segment 2 bases; nucleotides outside the gene matches: 8. From germline, CDR1 is ENHRY and CDR2 SYGVKD. This CDR3 region has 17 residues. In DNA, the CDR3 is TGTGCCATCAGTGGGGGAGACAGGGGGGGTAACACCGGGGAGCTGTTTTTT. Translation gives CAISGGDRGGNTGELFF.

The V call is TRBV11-3, the J call TRBJ1-1; no clear D gene. The germline V gene encodes CDR1 SGHNT and CDR2 YENEEA. Trimming shortened V by 7 bases and J by 3 bases, and 15 bases separated the two germline ends. The CDR3 runs 14 residues. DNA of the CDR3: TGTGCCAGCAACCTACGAAGTCAGGACACTGAAGCTTTCTTT. Its translation is CASNLRSQDTEAFF.

This chain links TRBV7-9 with TRBJ1-3; weak D call: TRBD1 (5 bases). CDR1 SEHNR and CDR2 FQNEAQ come from the germline V gene (reference sequence). V shed 5 bases and J shed 2 bases, with 16 bases lying between them. The CDR3 is 16 amino acids. The CDR3 region has the DNA TGTGCCAGCAGCCAAGGACATCCACGGACTGGAAACACCATATATTTT. It encodes CASSQGHPRTGNTIYF.

The chain recombines TRBV9 with TRBJ1-2; D gene ambiguous. V shed 7 bases and J shed 8 bases, with 6 bases lying between them. Germline V gene lookup returns CDR1 SGDLS and CDR2 YYNGEE. The CDR3 consists of 9 residues. The CDR3 is CASRRGYTF. For the CDR3, the DNA is TGTGCCAGCCGGAGGGGCTACACCTTC. Complete variable domain (other parts from reference TRBV9 and TRBJ1-2): DSGVTQTPKHLITATGQRVTLRCSPRSGDLSVYWYQQSLDQGLQFLIQYYNGEERAKGNILERFSAQQFPDLHSELNLSSLELGDSALYFCASRRGYTFGSGTRLTVV.

The chain links TRBV7-6 to TRBJ2-7; 9 bases agree with TRBD1. The CDR3 has 17 residues. Trimming cost V 5 bases and J 3 bases; bases outside gene matches: 14. Germline CDR1 SGHVS, CDR2 FNYEAQ. CDR3 loop: CASSNSLSGTGNYEQYF. The DNA of the CDR3 is TGTGCCAGCAGCAACTCTCTTTCCGGGACAGGGAACTACGAGCAGTACTTC.

This clone was detected only a few times. The gene calls are TRBV4-1 and TRBJ1-1; the D is unclear. V shed 4 bases and J shed 4 bases, with 16 bases lying between them. This CDR3 region has 15 residues. Looked up from germline, CDR1 is MGHRA and CDR2 is YSYEKL. The CDR3 here is CASSPFDGATTEAFF. The CDR3 DNA reads TGCGCCAGCAGCCCGTTCGACGGTGCGACCACTGAAGCTTTCTTT.